This is a list of T cell receptor beta chains from one sample in a study of blood T cell repertoires in COVID-19. The protocol was immunoSEQ multiplex PCR, while the TCRdb copy is restricted to in-frame clones and leaves out a portion. In the table there are about 180,000 clones, roughly 80% of which are singletons. The sample consisted of peripheral blood. The receptors shown here come from a woman in her 70s with COVID-19, enrolled during active disease. The CDR3 runs from the conserved cysteine through the conserved F or W. The D gene is left open where the match is weak. Clone sizes are given selectively: once, few, many, or a class where the clone is expanded.

J	V	length	size	D	CDR3	DNA
TRBJ1-2	TRBV9	13	-	-	CASSARANYGYTF	TGTGCCAGCAGCGCCAGGGCTAACTATGGCTACACCTTC
TRBJ2-6	TRBV28	14	-	-	CASSLGGGANVLTF	TGTGCCAGCAGCCTCGGAGGGGGGGCCAACGTCCTGACTTTC
TRBJ2-7	TRBV5-6	16	few	-	CASSLSLDFGRDEQYF	TGTGCCAGCAGCTTGTCTCTGGACTTCGGAAGGGACGAGCAGTACTTC
TRBJ2-7	TRBV6-5	15	-	-	CASSRQVRPTVEQYF	TGTGCCAGCAGTAGACAGGTGCGTCCAACCGTCGAGCAGTACTTC
TRBJ1-1	TRBV30	13	-	-	CAWSVGVNTEAFF	TGTGCCTGGAGTGTAGGGGTAAACACTGAAGCTTTCTTT
TRBJ2-4	TRBV19	15	once	-	CASSMIDRAKNIQYF	TGTGCCAGTAGTATGATAGACAGGGCCAAAAACATTCAGTACTTC
TRBJ2-7	TRBV5-5	16	-	-	CASSLSGTPSSYEQYF	TGTGCCAGCAGCTTATCCGGGACACCCAGCTCCTACGAGCAGTACTTC
TRBJ1-1	TRBV3-1/TRBV3-2	12	-	TRBD1	CASSQGDRWSFF	TGTGCCAGCAGCCAAGGGGACAGGTGGTCTTTCTTT
TRBJ2-5	TRBV19	15	-	TRBD1	CASTRAGTGKETQYF	TGTGCCAGTACCAGAGCCGGGACAGGGAAAGAGACCCAGTACTTC
TRBJ2-7	TRBV5-6	12	few	-	CASRRRSYEQYF	TGTGCCAGCAGGAGACGGAGCTACGAGCAGTACTTC
TRBJ2-5	TRBV6-1	15	once	TRBD1	CASSEGQGARKTQYF	TGTGCCAGCAGTGAAGGGCAGGGGGCGCGAAAGACCCAGTACTTC
TRBJ2-7	TRBV10-2	14	once	-	CASTYREGVAEQYF	TGCGCCAGCACCTACAGGGAAGGGGTCGCCGAGCAGTACTTC
TRBJ2-1	TRBV6-5	11	-	-	CASSSSYEQFF	TGTGCCAGCAGTTCTAGTTATGAGCAGTTCTTC
TRBJ1-4	TRBV5-1	14	-	TRBD1	CASSRRQGGEKLFF	TGCGCCAGCAGTCGGCGACAGGGCGGCGAAAAACTGTTTTTT
TRBJ2-2	TRBV6-5	15	-	-	CASSRVPGRIGELFF	TGTGCCAGCAGCCGGGTTCCGGGAAGGATCGGGGAGCTGTTTTTT
TRBJ2-2	TRBV11-3	14	-	TRBD2	CASSLSGGTGELFF	TGTGCCAGCAGCTTATCGGGGGGCACCGGGGAGCTGTTTTTT
TRBJ1-1	TRBV7-9	14	few	-	CASSLDAWSTEAFF	TGTGCCAGCAGCTTAGACGCTTGGAGCACTGAAGCTTTCTTT
TRBJ2-2	TRBV5-4	14	once	-	CASSRDLNTGELFF	TGTGCCAGCAGCCGGGACTTGAACACCGGGGAGCTGTTTTTT
TRBJ1-5	TRBV6-1	15	-	-	CASSEGRTINQPQHF	TGTGCCAGCAGTGAGGGCAGGACAATCAATCAGCCCCAGCATTTT
TRBJ2-1	TRBV5-1	15	-	TRBD1	CASSLTGEAYNEQFF	TGCGCCAGCAGCTTGACAGGGGAAGCCTACAATGAGCAGTTCTTC
TRBJ2-1	TRBV19	14	-	TRBD1	CASQVRDRYNEQFF	TGTGCCAGTCAGGTCCGGGACAGGTACAATGAGCAGTTCTTC
TRBJ2-2	TRBV5-1	15	many	TRBD1	CASSFSDRDTGELFF	TGCGCCAGCAGCTTTTCGGACAGGGACACCGGGGAGCTGTTTTTT
TRBJ2-7	TRBV7-2	14	-	-	CASSLSFSLYEQYF	TGTGCCAGCAGCTTAAGCTTCTCCCTCTACGAGCAGTACTTC
TRBJ2-7	TRBV18	15	-	TRBD2	CASSPGVAGEGEQYF	TGTGCCAGCTCACCGGGGGTAGCGGGAGAGGGGGAGCAGTACTTC
TRBJ2-1	TRBV30	15	-	-	CAWSKQGGNYNEQFF	TGTGCCTGGAGTAAACAGGGCGGAAACTACAATGAGCAGTTCTTC
TRBJ2-2	TRBV6-2/TRBV6-3	15	-	-	CASSKGQLNTGELFF	TGTGCCAGCAGCAAAGGACAGCTAAACACCGGGGAGCTGTTTTTT
TRBJ1-2	TRBV3-1/TRBV3-2	22	-	-	CASSQDPMTEIVLSIGNYGYTF	TGTGCCAGCAGCCAAGACCCAATGACAGAAATAGTACTTTCTATTGGTAACTATGGCTACACCTTC
TRBJ2-3	TRBV5-1	16	-	-	CASSLRRLVSTDTQYF	TGCGCCAGCAGCTTGAGAAGACTCGTCAGCACAGATACGCAGTATTTT
TRBJ1-5	TRBV7-9	12	once	TRBD1	CASSLGQQPQHF	TGTGCCAGCAGCTTGGGACAGCAGCCCCAGCATTTT
TRBJ1-1	TRBV19	15	-	-	CASSYQDSGNTEAFF	TGTGCCAGTAGCTACCAAGACTCCGGGAACACTGAAGCTTTCTTT
TRBJ1-2	TRBV28	13	-	-	CASSLRVNYGYTF	TGTGCCAGCAGTCTCAGGGTTAACTATGGCTACACCTTC
TRBJ2-7	TRBV4-3	14	-	TRBD1	CASSRDRGAYEQYF	TGCGCCAGCAGCCGGGACAGGGGGGCCTACGAGCAGTACTTC
TRBJ1-1	TRBV18	14	-	-	CASSTVSGNTEAFF	TGTGCCAGCTCGACAGTCTCCGGTAACACTGAAGCTTTCTTT
TRBJ1-1	TRBV7-9	12	-	-	CASSSSDTEAFF	TGTGCCAGCAGCTCTTCGGACACTGAAGCTTTCTTT
TRBJ1-1	TRBV13	20	-	-	CASSFLLNDREVLMNTEAFF	TGTGCCAGCAGCTTCCTATTAAACGACAGAGAAGTTCTCATGAACACTGAAGCTTTCTTT
TRBJ1-2	TRBV4-3	13	once	TRBD1	CASSPTGVEGYTF	TGCGCCAGCAGTCCGACAGGGGTTGAGGGCTACACCTTC
TRBJ2-1	TRBV4-2	16	-	TRBD2	CASSQQPPGLAGEQFF	TGTGCCAGCAGCCAACAACCGCCGGGACTAGCGGGGGAGCAGTTCTTC
TRBJ2-1	TRBV12-5	14	-	TRBD1	CASAFGQARNEQFF	TGTGCTAGTGCCTTCGGACAGGCGCGGAATGAGCAGTTCTTC
TRBJ1-1	TRBV9	14	many	TRBD1	CASTQGARNTEAFF	TGTGCCAGCACCCAGGGGGCACGGAACACTGAAGCTTTCTTT
TRBJ2-2	TRBV28	17	once	-	CASSPVGAGDDTGELFF	TGTGCCAGCAGTCCAGTTGGGGCAGGGGACGACACCGGGGAGCTGTTTTTT
TRBJ1-2	TRBV5-5	14	-	TRBD1	CASSYDREIGGYTF	TGTGCCAGCAGCTATGACAGGGAGATAGGTGGCTACACCTTC
TRBJ2-1	TRBV10-3	13	-	-	CATGLGLNNEQFF	TGTGCCACCGGCCTAGGACTGAACAATGAGCAGTTCTTC
TRBJ2-7	TRBV28	13	-	-	CAIAGSSSYEQYF	TGTGCCATCGCAGGGTCCAGCTCCTACGAGCAGTACTTC
TRBJ2-6	TRBV27	14	-	-	CASSHTTGANVLTF	TGTGCCAGCAGCCACACAACTGGGGCCAACGTCCTGACTTTC
TRBJ2-7	TRBV6-5	14	once	TRBD1	CAGRPGGISYEQYF	TGTGCCGGACGACCAGGGGGTATCTCCTACGAGCAGTACTTC
TRBJ1-2	TRBV5-6	14	-	TRBD1	CASSSGQGVYGYTF	TGTGCCAGCAGCTCGGGACAGGGGGTCTATGGCTACACCTTC
TRBJ1-1	TRBV4-3	12	-	-	CASSQGLGEAFF	TGCGCCAGCAGCCAAGGGCTTGGTGAAGCTTTCTTT
TRBJ1-1	TRBV21-1	24	-	-	CASSKSPLSDGGVVHPSRNTEAFF	TGTGCCAGCAGCAAATCCCCCTTGAGTGACGGGGGGGTCGTCCACCCCTCCCGAAACACTGAAGCTTTCTTT
TRBJ2-7	TRBV30	13	-	TRBD1	CAWMGQVTYEQYF	TGTGCCTGGATGGGACAGGTGACGTACGAGCAGTACTTC
TRBJ1-1	TRBV6-5	16	-	-	CASSYSLGGRASEAFF	TGTGCCAGCAGTTACTCGTTGGGGGGTCGCGCATCTGAAGCTTTCTTT
TRBJ1-2	TRBV7-6	19	-	-	CASSPLLRRQEALDYGYTF	TGTGCCAGCAGCCCCTTACTTAGGAGACAGGAAGCCCTGGACTATGGCTACACCTTC
TRBJ2-2	TRBV19	16	-	-	CASSPILSPLSGELFF	TGTGCCAGTAGCCCTATCTTATCTCCGCTATCCGGGGAGCTGTTTTTT
TRBJ2-5	TRBV30	17	-	-	CAWSPPPLGGGQETQYF	TGTGCCTGGAGTCCGCCCCCCCTAGGGGGTGGACAAGAGACCCAGTACTTC
TRBJ2-6	TRBV6-5	15	once	-	CASSFALPGANVLTF	TGTGCCAGCAGTTTCGCGCTACCTGGGGCCAACGTCCTGACTTTC
TRBJ2-7	TRBV6-6	15	-	-	CASGTKRTTSYEQYF	TGTGCCAGTGGGACGAAGAGGACTACCAGTTACGAGCAGTACTTC
TRBJ2-1	TRBV7-3	12	-	-	CASSFQGGEQFF	TGTGCCAGCAGCTTCCAGGGAGGCGAGCAGTTCTTC
TRBJ2-2	TRBV9	16	-	TRBD2	CASSGGAAGDTGELFF	TGTGCCAGCAGCGGCGGAGCCGCGGGAGATACCGGGGAGCTGTTTTTT